This T cell receptor (beta chain) was recorded in a study of blood T cells in healthy people across ages. General study results and limits: Both higher diversity and more naive CD4+ cells marked long-lived donors when set against aged donors. Naive T cell percentage by flow cytometry tracked strongly with beta diversity.

J was trimmed by 3 bases and V by 2 bases; bases with no gene match: 1. The V gene's germline CDR1 is MNHEY and CDR2 SVGAGI. The CDR3 extends over 14 amino acids. This clonotype was counted a few times. Its antigen is as yet unknown. A J-beta primer mix and a sample-barcoded 5' primer were used in a second PCR of about 7 to 12 cycles. TCRdb independently ran MiXCR on the 5' RACE reads; one entry per CDR3 protein. The repertoire has about 620,000 distinct CDR3 sequences, around 21% of them found once; the top ten carry 3.5% to 4%. The study recruited healthy Caucasian donors from Russia who were aged about 6 to 90. Whenever a sample was processed, at least 7 million PBMCs were isolated.

The specimen sequenced was blood. The rearrangement links TRBV6-5 to TRBJ2-7; 10 positions agree with TRBD1. This clonotype was obtained from a man between 65 and 79 years old in good health. CDR3 in amino acids: CASSYRTGGYEQYF. In DNA, the CDR3 is TGTGCCAGCAGTTACCGGACAGGGGGCTACGAGCAGTACTTC.